A single TCR beta chain is shown here with its context. The antigen is not known. The authors ran a second PCR of about 7 to 11 cycles using a sample-barcoded 5' primer and a J-beta primer mix. Using its own MiXCR run on the 5' RACE reads, TCRdb lists one record per CDR3 protein. The data contain around 1.7 million distinct CDR3 sequences, approximately 30% of them seen just once; the ten biggest clones take up around 7.7%. The CDR3 is made up of 14 amino acids. V dropped 4 bases and J dropped 8 bases, with 15 bases sitting between them. Germline V gene data show CDR1 as SGDLS and CDR2 as YYNGEE. This sample is drawn from a study of blood T cells in healthy people across ages. Points from the study as a whole: The recorded TCR beta diversity per million T cells decreased in a roughly linear manner with age.

This rearrangement joins TRBV9 to TRBJ2-2; D unresolved. This clonotype was obtained from a woman between 25 and 40 years old in good health. Material: blood. The CDR3 here is CASSPRILGGELFF. CDR3 in DNA: TGTGCCAGCAGCCCAAGAATATTGGGGGGGGAGCTGTTTTTT.